This T cell receptor (beta chain) stems from a study of blood T cell repertoires in COVID-19. Overall study context: Italy, Spain and the United States were the sources of the convalescent and acute COVID-19 samples. In each case, the material was cDNA or gDNA derived from T cells, B-cell-depleted T cells, or PBMCs.

TCRdb keeps only in-frame clones here, not all; method: immunoSEQ multiplex PCR. The sample holds 250,000 to 300,000 clones, about 83% seen once. The CDR3 has 16 residues. Germline lookup yields CDR1 MNHNS and CDR2 SASEGT. The V gene end was trimmed by 6 bases and the J gene end by 3 bases; junction bases not matched to a gene: 8. V usage is TRBV6-1 and J usage is TRBJ1-4; TRBD1 matches 9 bases. Input material: peripheral blood. This receptor was obtained from a man older than 75 with acute or convalescent COVID-19. Here the CDR3 DNA reads TGTGCCAGCAGAGAACAGGGGGCGATCCCTAATGAAAAACTGTTTTTT. As protein: CASREQGAIPNEKLFF.